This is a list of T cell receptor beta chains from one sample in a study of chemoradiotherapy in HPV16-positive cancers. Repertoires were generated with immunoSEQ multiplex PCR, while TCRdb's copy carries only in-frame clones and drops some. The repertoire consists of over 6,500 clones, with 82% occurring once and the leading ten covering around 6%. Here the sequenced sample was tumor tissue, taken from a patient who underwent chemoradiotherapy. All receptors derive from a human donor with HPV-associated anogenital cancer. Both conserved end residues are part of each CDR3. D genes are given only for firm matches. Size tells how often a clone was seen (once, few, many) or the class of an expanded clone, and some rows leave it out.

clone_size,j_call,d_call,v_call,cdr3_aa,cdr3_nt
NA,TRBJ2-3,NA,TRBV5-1,CASSLRADTQYF,TGCGCCAGCAGCTTGCGGGCAGATACGCAGTATTTT
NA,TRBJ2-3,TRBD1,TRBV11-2,CASSLYRGDTQYF,TGTGCCAGCAGCTTGTACAGGGGGGATACGCAGTATTTT
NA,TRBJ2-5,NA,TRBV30,CAWIPREIQETQYF,TGTGCCTGGATACCGAGGGAGATCCAAGAGACCCAGTACTTC
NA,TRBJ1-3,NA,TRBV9,CASSPHSQGNTIYF,TGTGCCAGCAGCCCCCATTCGCAGGGAAACACCATATATTTT
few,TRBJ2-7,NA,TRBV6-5,CASKGVSYEQYF,TGTGCCAGCAAGGGGGTCTCCTACGAGCAGTACTTC
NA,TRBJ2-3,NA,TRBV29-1,CSVGLSDTQYF,TGCAGCGTGGGACTTTCAGATACGCAGTATTTT
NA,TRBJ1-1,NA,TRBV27,CASSFSMNTEAFF,TGTGCCAGCAGTTTCTCTATGAACACTGAAGCTTTCTTT
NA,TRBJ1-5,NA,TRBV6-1,CATSAAVESNQPQHF,TGTGCCACCTCCGCCGCAGTGGAGTCGAATCAGCCCCAGCATTTT
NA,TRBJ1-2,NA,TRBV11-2,CASSLSLTTEQLYGYTF,TGTGCCAGCAGCTTATCGTTAACAACAGAGCAGCTCTATGGCTACACCTTC
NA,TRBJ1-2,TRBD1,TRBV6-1,CASRVTGEAYGYTF,TGTGCCAGCAGGGTGACAGGGGAAGCCTATGGCTACACCTTC
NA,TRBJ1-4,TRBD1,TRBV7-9,CASSSQQGVGEKLFF,TGTGCCAGCAGCTCCCAACAGGGGGTTGGTGAAAAACTGTTTTTT
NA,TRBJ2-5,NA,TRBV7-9,CASIAGLQETQYF,TGTGCCAGCATCGCGGGGCTGCAAGAGACCCAGTACTTC
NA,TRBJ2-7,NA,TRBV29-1,CSVVLQGRYEQYF,TGCAGCGTTGTCCTTCAGGGCCGCTACGAGCAGTACTTC
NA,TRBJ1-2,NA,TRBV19,CASSTVYESVYGYTF,TGTGCCAGTAGTACGGTATACGAGAGCGTCTATGGCTACACCTTC
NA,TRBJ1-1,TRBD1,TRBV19,CASSVRDSREAFF,TGTGCCAGTAGTGTCCGGGACAGCCGTGAAGCTTTCTTT
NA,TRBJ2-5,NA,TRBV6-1,CASSEDPSAGETQYF,TGTGCCAGCAGCGAGGACCCCTCAGCGGGAGAGACCCAGTACTTC
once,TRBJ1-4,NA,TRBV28,CASRAGTAGHEKLFF,TGTGCCAGCAGAGCTGGGACCGCTGGGCATGAAAAACTGTTTTTT
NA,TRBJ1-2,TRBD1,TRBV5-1,CASSPGQTNGYTF,TGCGCCAGCAGCCCGGGACAGACGAACGGCTACACCTTC
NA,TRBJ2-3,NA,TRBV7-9,CASSFSEGGDTQYF,TGTGCCAGCAGCTTTTCCGAGGGGGGAGATACGCAGTATTTT
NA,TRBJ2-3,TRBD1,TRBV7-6,CASSTGQASSTDTQYF,TGTGCCAGCAGTACCGGACAGGCAAGCTCCACAGATACGCAGTATTTT
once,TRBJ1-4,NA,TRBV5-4,CASSPGTGNEKLFF,TGTGCCAGCAGCCCAGGGACGGGTAATGAAAAACTGTTTTTT
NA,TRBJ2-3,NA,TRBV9,CASSVVDFTDTQYF,TGTGCCAGCAGCGTAGTGGACTTCACAGATACGCAGTATTTT
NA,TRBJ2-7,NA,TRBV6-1,CASIGAAEQYF,TGTGCCAGCATCGGGGCGGCCGAGCAGTACTTC
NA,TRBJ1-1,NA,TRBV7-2,CASSAQGMMNTEAFF,TGTGCCAGCAGCGCCCAGGGCATGATGAACACTGAAGCTTTCTTT
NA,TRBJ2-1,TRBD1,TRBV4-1,CASSQDGVRDRGGIEQFF,TGCGCCAGCAGCCAAGATGGGGTTAGGGACAGGGGGGGGATTGAGCAGTTCTTC
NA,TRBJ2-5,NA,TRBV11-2,CASSLESGRPQETQYF,TGTGCCAGCAGCTTAGAATCCGGCAGGCCACAAGAGACCCAGTACTTC